The 27 T cell receptor beta chains listed next were all sequenced from one sample in a study of CD8 T cells in ankylosing spondylitis. General study findings and limits: What appeared characteristic of ankylosing spondylitis blood was a TCR beta motif of seven to nine highly homologous variants.

TCRdb redid the calling of the 5' RACE reads with MiXCR, one entry per CDR3 protein. The profile shows about 840,000 distinct CDR3 sequences, about 11% of them singletons. Their antigens remain unidentified. Sample: blood, either unsorted or a sorted T cell fraction (not recorded which). The receptors were sampled from a male donor with ankylosing spondylitis.

The sample holds a few counts of this clonotype. The gene calls are TRBV20-1 and TRBJ2-1; 8 bases fit TRBD2. Germline CDR1 and CDR2: DFQATT and SNEGSKA (reference sequence). The CDR3 runs to 16 residues. Trimming at V came to 3 bases and at J to 6 bases, leaving 13 bases not matched to a gene. CDR3 residues: CSASPLTSGNVNEQFF. Here the CDR3 DNA reads TGCAGTGCTAGCCCCCTAACTAGCGGAAATGTCAATGAGCAGTTCTTC.

The sample holds a few counts of this clonotype. The chain carries TRBV20-1 and TRBJ2-7; TRBD2 aligns across 10 bases. V gave up 5 bases and J gave up 4 bases; unmatched junction bases: 11. CDR3 length equals 15 residues. The germline CDR1 and CDR2 sequences are DFQATT and SNEGSKA (reference sequence). The DNA of the CDR3 is TGCAGTGCTTATCCCGGGACTAGCGTTTTATACGAGCAGTACTTC. As protein: CSAYPGTSVLYEQYF.

This clonotype was detected a few times. This chain joins TRBV29-1 and TRBJ2-7; D not certain. Germline V CDR1 and CDR2: SQVTM, ANQGSEA. The germline V and J ends were trimmed by 2 bases and 3 bases, with 14 bases remaining between them. The CDR3 is 14 amino acids. CDR3 sequence: CSVERPGVDYEQYF. In nucleotides, the CDR3 is TGCAGCGTTGAACGGCCCGGCGTTGACTACGAGCAGTACTTC.

V gene TRBV28 combines with J gene TRBJ2-1, with 10 bases that match TRBD2. The germline CDR1 and CDR2 sequences are MDHEN and SYDVKM. CDR3 length equals 16 residues. After removal of 8 bases from V and 8 bases from J, the junction contained 15 bases not matched to a gene. The CDR3 loop is CASWGVPSGRFHEQFF. In nucleotides, the CDR3 is TGTGCCAGCTGGGGGGTCCCTAGCGGGAGATTCCATGAGCAGTTCTTC.

This clonotype came up many times. This chain links TRBV28 with TRBJ1-4; D is perhaps TRBD1 (5 bases). The V and J ends lost 10 bases and 6 bases respectively, with 18 bases between them. The CDR3 has 14 residues. The germline gives CDR1 MDHEN, CDR2 SYDVKM. The DNA for the CDR3 is TGTGCCACCCTCCCAGGGTATGAGGATGAAAAACTGTTTTTT. Translated, it gives CATLPGYEDEKLFF.

This chain uses TRBV6-1 with TRBJ1-5; 9 nucleotides agree with TRBD1. V shed 6 bases and J 7 bases; nucleotides not matched to a gene: 10. The germline V gene has CDR1 MNHNS and CDR2 SASEGT. The CDR3 runs to 15 residues. The CDR3 protein is CASSPPGQGMQPQHF. For the CDR3, the DNA is TGTGCCAGCAGCCCCCCGGGACAGGGCATGCAGCCCCAGCATTTT.

V gene TRBV7-2 combines with J gene TRBJ1-3; TRBD1 is a possible D gene (5 bases). V shed 5 bases and J shed 1 base, with 9 bases lying between them. CDR1 is SGHTA and CDR2 is FQGNSA in the germline V gene. The CDR3 sequence is 14 residues long. CDR3 DNA sequence: TGTGCCAGCAGCCAGGGCAGGTCTGGAAACACCATATATTTT. Its translation: CASSQGRSGNTIYF.

This clonotype showed up many times. V is TRBV5-1 and J is TRBJ2-7; 11 bases align to TRBD2. Germline V lookup: CDR1 SGHRS, CDR2 YFSETQ. Trimming removed 4 bases from V and 4 bases from J; junction bases left unmatched: 13. The CDR3 spans 17 residues. In DNA form, the CDR3 reads TGCGCCAGCAGCCTACGCTCATCGACTAGCGGGAAATACGAGCAGTACTTC. Translation: CASSLRSSTSGKYEQYF. Combining the CDR3 with reference TRBV5-1 and TRBJ2-7 gives the whole variable domain KAGVTQTPRYLIKTRGQQVTLSCSPISGHRSVSWYQQTPGQGLQFLFEYFSETQRNKGNFPGRFSGRQFSNSRSEMNVSTLELGDSALYLCASSLRSSTSGKYEQYFGPGTRLTVT.

This clonotype was detected many times. V usage is TRBV5-1 and J usage is TRBJ2-7, with D tentatively TRBD1 (5 bases). Per the germline V gene, CDR1 is SGHRS and CDR2 is YFSETQ. Trimming took 6 bases from V and 5 from J, leaving 18 bases between them. The CDR3 consists of 14 residues. Written as DNA, the CDR3 is TGCGCCAGCAATGCCGCCCAGGGTTCCGACGAGCAGTACTTC. Residues: CASNAAQGSDEQYF.

This chain uses TRBV6-1 with TRBJ2-1; D is uncertain. V was trimmed by 1 base and J by 14 bases, leaving 9 bases between them. The CDR3 contains 11 residues. The V gene's germline CDR1 is MNHNS and CDR2 SASEGT. The CDR3 loop is CASSEGVVKFF. Here the CDR3 DNA reads TGTGCCAGCAGTGAAGGAGTAGTGAAGTTCTTC.

CDR3 amino acids: CATRASTGPNTGELFF. The CDR3 region has the DNA TGTGCCACCAGAGCCTCGACAGGGCCGAACACCGGGGAGCTGTTTTTT. The genes are TRBV24-1 and TRBJ2-2, with 7 bases identical to TRBD1. This CDR3 has 16 amino acids. Per the germline V gene, CDR1 is KGHDR and CDR2 is SFDVKD. J lost 0 bases, V lost 7 bases, and 7 bases had no gene match.

This clonotype was seen only a few times. This sequence joins TRBV6-1 and TRBJ2-2; 7 bases map to TRBD1. V lost 3 bases to trimming and J lost 6 bases; unmatched junction nucleotides: 10. CDR3 length equals 16 residues. Germline V gene sequence: CDR1 MNHNS, CDR2 SASEGT. This CDR3 is CASSEAHRGGAGELFF. CDR3 sequence (DNA): TGTGCCAGCAGTGAGGCCCACAGGGGTGGGGCCGGGGAGCTGTTTTTT.

This clonotype was seen at least ten times. The V call is TRBV20-1, the J call TRBJ2-5; D is perhaps TRBD1 (6 bases). This CDR3 comprises 13 residues. Germline-derived CDR1 and CDR2 are DFQATT and SNEGSKA (reference sequence). V dropped 4 bases and J dropped 5 bases, with 14 bases sitting between them. CDR3 nucleotides: TGCAGTGCTACGAGGACAGTTTATGAGACCCAGTACTTC. Translated: CSATRTVYETQYF.

The rearrangement links TRBV6-2 or TRBV6-3 to TRBJ2-5; the match to TRBD1 covers 7 bases. Trimming cost V 0 bases and J 1 base; bases outside gene matches: 5. This CDR3 is 16 amino acids long. CDR1 MNHEY and CDR2 SVGEGT come from the germline V gene. CDR3 sequence reads: CASSYSKRDSQETQYF. CDR3 bases: TGTGCCAGCAGTTACTCGAAGAGGGACAGCCAAGAGACCCAGTACTTC.

This clonotype was observed at least ten times. Germline and junction disagree at one end, which may indicate a read error. The chain joins TRBV29-1 to TRBJ1-4, with 7 bases matching TRBD1. The CDR3 runs 11 residues. Germline V gives CDR1 SQVTM, CDR2 ANQGSEA. Written as DNA, the CDR3 is TGCAGCGTTGACGCGACAGGGAGGGCCCTTTTT. It is translated as CSVDATGRALF.

This clonotype was observed at least ten times. The V call is TRBV28, the J call TRBJ2-1; possibly TRBD1 for D (6 bases). The CDR3 is made up of 15 amino acids. Trimming stripped 5 bases from V and 3 bases from J, with 14 bases between. Germline values: CDR1 MDHEN, CDR2 SYDVKM. The CDR3 sequence: CASSIRLQGYNEQFF. DNA of the CDR3: TGTGCCAGCAGTATCCGTCTACAGGGCTACAATGAGCAGTTCTTC.

This clonotype has more than one count but fewer than ten. V is TRBV10-3 and J is TRBJ2-1; D is tentatively TRBD1 or TRBD2 (6 bases each). This CDR3 contains 16 residues. Germline lookup yields CDR1 ENHRY and CDR2 SYGVKD. Trimming pared 6 bases from V and 4 bases from J, leaving 19 bases between. This CDR3 is CAISPRGDRRYNEQFF. CDR3 DNA sequence: TGTGCCATCAGCCCAAGGGGGGACCGAAGATACAATGAGCAGTTCTTC.

The chain combines TRBV20-1 with TRBJ2-5; D is unresolved. Germline V CDR1 and CDR2: DFQATT, SNEGSKA (reference sequence). With 0 bases removed from V and 5 bases from J, the gap between germline ends came to 13 bases. The CDR3 covers 14 residues. The CDR3 DNA sequence: TGCAGTGCTAGAGATCCGAGCATAGGCGAGACCCAGTACTTC. It translates to CSARDPSIGETQYF.

This clonotype was observed a few times. V usage is TRBV2 and J usage is TRBJ2-1; a weak D match, TRBD1 (7 bases). CDR3 length: 13 residues. With 8 bases removed from V and 7 bases from J, the gap between germline ends came to 15 bases. In germline, CDR1 is SNHLY, CDR2 FYNNEI. CDR3 nucleotides: TGTGCCAGCGGGGGGCAGGGGGTAAATGAGCAGTTCTTC. It is translated as CASGGQGVNEQFF.

Many counts were recorded for this clonotype. The chain employs TRBV29-1 and TRBJ2-5; 10 nucleotides line up with TRBD1. Germline-derived CDR1 and CDR2 are SQVTM and ANQGSEA. This CDR3 has 14 residues. Losses at the gene ends were 6 bases for V and 4 bases for J; bases not matched to a gene: 8. CDR3 loop: CSVGRDRGGETQYF. In DNA, the CDR3 is TGCAGCGTCGGCCGGGACAGGGGCGGAGAGACCCAGTACTTC.

This clonotype was detected a few times. The rearrangement joins TRBV12-3 or TRBV12-4 to TRBJ1-2, with a possible D match to TRBD1 (6 bases). This CDR3 has 16 amino acids. V lost 5 bases and J lost 0, with 16 bases in between. The CDR3 nucleotides read TGTGCCAGCAGTCCCAGCTGGGGACATACTAACTATGGCTACACCTTC. This gives the protein CASSPSWGHTNYGYTF.

This chain uses TRBV6-1 with TRBJ2-3, with 7 bases that match TRBD1. Germline V CDR1 and CDR2: MNHNS, SASEGT. The junction had 17 bases not matched to a gene; V was cut back by 2 bases and J by 0 bases. The CDR3 consists of 20 residues. The chain's CDR3 is CASSESRGRGSVASTDTQYF. In DNA, the CDR3 is TGTGCCAGCAGTGAATCAAGGGGCAGGGGGTCGGTTGCGAGCACAGATACGCAGTATTTT.

The chain is built from TRBV20-1 and TRBJ2-5, with D perhaps given as TRBD1 or TRBD2 (5 bases each). Trimming shortened V by 4 bases and J by 2 bases, and 14 bases separated the two germline ends. Looked up from germline, CDR1 is DFQATT and CDR2 is SNEGSKA (reference sequence). The length of the CDR3 is 14 residues. This chain's CDR3 is CSAIPGAGQETQYF. The DNA of the CDR3 is TGCAGTGCTATCCCCGGGGCAGGGCAAGAGACCCAGTACTTC.

In this sample, this clonotype turned up a few times. The chain combines TRBV20-1 with TRBJ1-1; no definite D call. The V and J ends lost 3 bases and 3 bases respectively, with 8 bases between them. The CDR3 is 12 amino acids. Germline V gene sequence: CDR1 DFQATT, CDR2 SNEGSKA (reference sequence). CDR3 bases: TGCAGTGCTAGTCCAGGTCACACTGAAGCTTTCTTT. Protein sequence: CSASPGHTEAFF.

In its sample, this clonotype was seen a few times. The chain carries TRBV7-2 and TRBJ2-2; 7 bases fit TRBD2. CDR1 is SGHTA and CDR2 is FQGNSA in the germline V gene. The CDR3 contains 15 residues. V dropped 5 bases and J dropped 0; count of bases not matched to a gene: 3. The CDR3 region has the DNA TGTGCCAGCAGCCGGACTAGAACGAACACCGGGGAGCTGTTTTTT. Its protein product is CASSRTRTNTGELFF.

This clonotype was observed a handful of times. The chain recombines TRBV4-3 with TRBJ1-2, with 8 bases that match TRBD1. The CDR3 contains 19 residues. V gave up 0 bases and J gave up 7 bases; unmatched junction bases: 19. The V gene's germline CDR1 is LGHNA and CDR2 YSLEER. The CDR3 coding sequence is TGCGCCAGCAGCCAAGAGGTTGTAGGACAGGGAATTTTAAGGGGTGGCTACACCTTC. It yields the protein CASSQEVVGQGILRGGYTF.

The chain combines TRBV5-1 with TRBJ2-1; D is uncertain. V lost 4 bases and J lost 0, with 11 bases in between. The germline CDR1 and CDR2 sequences are SGHRS and YFSETQ. The CDR3 consists of 15 residues. In DNA form, the CDR3 reads TGCGCCAGCAGCCAGTCGCACTACTCCTACAATGAGCAGTTCTTC. This codes for CASSQSHYSYNEQFF.